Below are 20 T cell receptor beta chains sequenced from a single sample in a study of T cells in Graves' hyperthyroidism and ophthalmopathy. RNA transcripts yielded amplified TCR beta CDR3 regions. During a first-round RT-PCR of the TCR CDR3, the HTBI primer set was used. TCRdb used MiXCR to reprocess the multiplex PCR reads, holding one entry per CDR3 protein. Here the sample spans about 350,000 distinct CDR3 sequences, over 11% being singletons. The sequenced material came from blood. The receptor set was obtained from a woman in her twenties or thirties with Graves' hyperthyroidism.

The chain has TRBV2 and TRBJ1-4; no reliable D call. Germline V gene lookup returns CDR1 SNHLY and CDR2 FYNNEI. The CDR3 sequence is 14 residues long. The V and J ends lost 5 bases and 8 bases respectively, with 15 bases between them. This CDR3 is CASSLDGFGEKLFF. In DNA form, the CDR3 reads TGTGCCAGCAGTCTGGACGGGTTCGGGGAAAAACTGTTTTTT. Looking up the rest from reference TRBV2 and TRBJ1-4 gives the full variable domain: EPEVTQTPSHQVTQMGQEVILRCVPISNHLYFYWYRQILGQKVEFLVSFYNNEISEKSEIFDDQFSVERPDGSNFTLKIRSTKLEDSAMYFCASSLDGFGEKLFFGSGTQLSVL.

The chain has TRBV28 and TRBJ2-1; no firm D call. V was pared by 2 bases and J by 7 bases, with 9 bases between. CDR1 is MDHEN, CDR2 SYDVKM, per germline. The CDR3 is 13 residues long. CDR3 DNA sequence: TGTGCCAGCAGTTTAGTGGAAACTAATGAGCAGTTCTTC. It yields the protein CASSLVETNEQFF.

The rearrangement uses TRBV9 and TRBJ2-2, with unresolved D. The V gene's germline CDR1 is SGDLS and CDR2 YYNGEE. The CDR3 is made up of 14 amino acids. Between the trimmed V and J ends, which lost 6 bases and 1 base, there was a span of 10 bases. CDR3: CASNAPKNTGELFF. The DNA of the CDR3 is TGTGCCAGCAATGCGCCCAAGAACACCGGGGAGCTGTTTTTT.

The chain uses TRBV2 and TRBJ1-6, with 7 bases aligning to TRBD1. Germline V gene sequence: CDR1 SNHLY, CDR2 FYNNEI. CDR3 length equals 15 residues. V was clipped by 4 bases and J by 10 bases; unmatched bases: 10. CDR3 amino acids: CASSVGETGTSPLHF. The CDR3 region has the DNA TGTGCCAGCAGTGTAGGCGAGACAGGGACATCACCCCTCCACTTT.

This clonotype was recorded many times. The CDR3 loop is CASSEFGAVSQPQHF. Written as DNA, the CDR3 is TGTGCCAGCAGTGAATTCGGTGCGGTTTCTCAGCCCCAGCATTTT. The chain carries TRBV6-1 and TRBJ1-5, with unresolved D. V lost 2 bases to trimming and J lost 6 bases, with 14 bases between them. CDR3 size: 15 residues. CDR1 is MNHNS and CDR2 is SASEGT in the germline V gene.

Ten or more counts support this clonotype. The CDR3 DNA follows: TGCAGCACCCTTGTAGCGGGAGAGTATTACACAGATACGCAGTATTTT. Translation gives CSTLVAGEYYTDTQYF. This chain connects TRBV20-1 to TRBJ2-3; 9 nucleotides agree with TRBD2. Germline V gives CDR1 DFQATT, CDR2 SNEGSKA (reference sequence). The CDR3 has 16 residues.

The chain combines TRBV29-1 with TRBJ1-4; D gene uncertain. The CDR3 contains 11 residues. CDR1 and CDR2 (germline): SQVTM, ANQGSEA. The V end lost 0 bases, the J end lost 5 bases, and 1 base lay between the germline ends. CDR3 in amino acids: CSVEDNEKLFF. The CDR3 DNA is TGCAGCGTTGAAGACAATGAAAAACTGTTTTTT.

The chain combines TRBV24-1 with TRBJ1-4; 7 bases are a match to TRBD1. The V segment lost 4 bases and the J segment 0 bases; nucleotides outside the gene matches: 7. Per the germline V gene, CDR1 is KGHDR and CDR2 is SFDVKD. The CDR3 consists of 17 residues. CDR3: CATSDPRQGATNEKLFF. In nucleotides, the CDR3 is TGTGCCACCAGTGACCCGAGACAGGGCGCAACTAATGAAAAACTGTTTTTT.

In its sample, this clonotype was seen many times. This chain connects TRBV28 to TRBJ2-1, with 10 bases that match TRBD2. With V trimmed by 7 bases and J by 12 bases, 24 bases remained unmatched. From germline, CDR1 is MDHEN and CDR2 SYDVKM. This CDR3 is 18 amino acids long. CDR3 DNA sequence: TGTGCCAGCATGCCCGGGTTCGGTAAGCGGGAGGGATCCCATGGGCAGTTCTTC. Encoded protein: CASMPGFGKREGSHGQFF.

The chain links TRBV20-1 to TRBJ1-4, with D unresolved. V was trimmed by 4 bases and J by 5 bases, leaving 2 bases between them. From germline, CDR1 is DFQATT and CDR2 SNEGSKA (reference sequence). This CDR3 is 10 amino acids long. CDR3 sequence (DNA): TGCAGTGCTACAAATGAAAAACTGTTTTTT. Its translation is CSATNEKLFF.

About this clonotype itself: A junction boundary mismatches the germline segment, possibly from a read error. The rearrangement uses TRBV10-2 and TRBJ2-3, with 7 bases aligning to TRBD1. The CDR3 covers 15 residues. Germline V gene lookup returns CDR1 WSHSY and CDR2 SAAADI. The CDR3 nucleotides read TGCGCCAGCGTTGAAGGACAGGCTCGCACAGACACGCAGTATTTT. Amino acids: CASVEGQARTDTQYF.

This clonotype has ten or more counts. As DNA, the CDR3 is TGTGCCAGCAGCCCCCGGGACAGGTTCTACGAGCAGTACTTC. This gives the protein CASSPRDRFYEQYF. The chain carries TRBV28 and TRBJ2-7, with 8 bases that match TRBD1. Germline CDR1 is MDHEN and CDR2 is SYDVKM. The CDR3 runs 14 residues. J gave up 3 bases and V 6 bases, and 7 bases lay outside the gene matches.

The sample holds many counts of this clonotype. CDR3 sequence: CASSLPQSANEQYF. In nucleotides, the CDR3 is TGTGCCAGCAGCCTCCCCCAATCAGCAAACGAGCAGTACTTC. The V gene is TRBV11-2, the J gene TRBJ2-7, with no clear D. V was clipped by 5 bases and J by 5 bases, with 16 bases between them. The CDR3 spans 14 residues. CDR1 is SGHAT, CDR2 FQNNGV, per germline.

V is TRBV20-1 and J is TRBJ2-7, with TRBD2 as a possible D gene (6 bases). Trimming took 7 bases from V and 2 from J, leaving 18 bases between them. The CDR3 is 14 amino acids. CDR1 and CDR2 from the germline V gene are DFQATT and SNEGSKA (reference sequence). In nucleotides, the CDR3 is TGCAGTGGCCTCACGACTCGGGGGACCTACGAGCAGTACTTC. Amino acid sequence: CSGLTTRGTYEQYF.

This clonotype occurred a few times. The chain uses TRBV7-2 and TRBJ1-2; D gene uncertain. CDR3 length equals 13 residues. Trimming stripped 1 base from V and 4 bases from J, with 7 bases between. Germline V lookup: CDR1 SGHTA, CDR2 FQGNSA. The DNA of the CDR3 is TGTGCCAGCAGCTTAGAGGACGGCTATGGCTACACCTTC. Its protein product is CASSLEDGYGYTF.

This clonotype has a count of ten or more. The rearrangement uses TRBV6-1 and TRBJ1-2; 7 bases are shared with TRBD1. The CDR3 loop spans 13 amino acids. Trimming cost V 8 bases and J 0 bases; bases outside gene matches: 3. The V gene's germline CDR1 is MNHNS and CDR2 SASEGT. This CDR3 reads CASGTVSNYGYTF. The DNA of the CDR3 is TGTGCCAGCGGGACAGTCTCTAACTATGGCTACACCTTC.

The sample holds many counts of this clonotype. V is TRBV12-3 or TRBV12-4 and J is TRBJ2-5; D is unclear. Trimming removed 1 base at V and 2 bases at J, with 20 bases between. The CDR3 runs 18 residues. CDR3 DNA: TGTGCCAGCAGTTTAGGGACCTCGACCAACCTGGGGCAAGAGACCCAGTACTTC. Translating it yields CASSLGTSTNLGQETQYF.

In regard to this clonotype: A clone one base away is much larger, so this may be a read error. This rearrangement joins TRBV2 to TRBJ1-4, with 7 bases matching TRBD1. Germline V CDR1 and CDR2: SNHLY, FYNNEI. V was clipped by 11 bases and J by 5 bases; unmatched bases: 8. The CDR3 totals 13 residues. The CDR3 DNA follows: TGTGCCGGCCAGGACAGGCAAAATGAAAAACTGTTTTTT. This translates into CAGQDRQNEKLFF.

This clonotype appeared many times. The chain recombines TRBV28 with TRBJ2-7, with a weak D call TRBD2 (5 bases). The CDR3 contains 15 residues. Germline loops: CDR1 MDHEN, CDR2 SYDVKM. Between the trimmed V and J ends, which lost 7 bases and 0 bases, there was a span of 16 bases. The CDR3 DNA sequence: TGTGCCAGCACATCACCTCGGGGATACTCCTACGAGCAGTACTTC. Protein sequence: CASTSPRGYSYEQYF. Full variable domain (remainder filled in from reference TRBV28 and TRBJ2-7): DVKVTQSSRYLVKRTGEKVFLECVQDMDHENMFWYRQDPGLGLRLIYFSYDVKMKEKGDIPEGYSVSREKKERFSLILESASTNQTSMYLCASTSPRGYSYEQYFGPGTRLTVT.

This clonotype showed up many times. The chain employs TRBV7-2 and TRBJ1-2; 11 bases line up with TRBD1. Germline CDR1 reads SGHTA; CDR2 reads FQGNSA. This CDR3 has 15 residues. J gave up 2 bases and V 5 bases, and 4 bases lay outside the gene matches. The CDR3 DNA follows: TGTGCCAGCAGCGTTGGACAGGGGGCCAACTATGGCTACACCTTC. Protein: CASSVGQGANYGYTF.